The clone carrying this TCR beta chain occurred a few times. Its antigen is currently unknown. The sample originates from a study of type 1 regulatory T cells. Study-wide context: An in vitro protocol generated T-allo10, a Tr1-enriched, alloantigen-specific CD4 T cell product. Study-level findings and limits: Compared with non-type 1 regulatory T cells, type 1 regulatory T cells showed a more restricted TCR repertoire.

There are 12 residues in the CDR3. After removal of 7 bases from V and 3 bases from J, the junction contained 6 bases not matched to a gene. Germline CDR1 reads DFQATT; CDR2 reads SNEGSKA (reference sequence). In TCRdb, the reads were re-called with MiXCR into one record per CDR3 protein. The table lists tens of thousands of distinct CDR3 sequences, more than 20% of them singletons. The sample was cultured type 1 regulatory T (Tr1) cells, either the whole culture or a sorted fraction (not recorded which). The sequence derives from a human donor in good health. The chain combines TRBV20-1 with TRBJ2-7, with 7 nucleotides matching TRBD2. The DNA of the CDR3 is TGCAGTGGAATCGGGACTAACTACGAGCAGTACTTC. Translated, it gives CSGIGTNYEQYF.